Listed below are T cell receptor beta chains from one sample, sequenced in a study of blood T cell repertoires in COVID-19. Clones were sequenced by immunoSEQ multiplex PCR, and TCRdb holds only the in-frame ones, with some missing. The sample yields over 90,000 clones, roughly 80% seen once. The sample taken for sequencing was peripheral blood. The receptors derive from a man older than 75 with active or convalescent COVID-19. Each CDR3 is given with its conserved first and last residue. Each record gives: D gene, V gene, CDR3 length, J gene, clone size, CDR3 protein, CDR3 DNA. The D gene is left open where the match is weak. Size values are once, few and many counts, or a class for expanded clones, and some rows have none.

>-|TRBV19|11|TRBJ1-2|-
CASRDRQGYTF
TGTGCCAGTAGGGACCGACAGGGCTACACCTTC
>-|TRBV5-4|17|TRBJ1-2|-
CASSLRLGGPPNYGYTF
TGTGCCAGCAGCCTGAGGTTAGGGGGACCTCCTAACTATGGCTACACCTTC
>-|TRBV3-1/TRBV3-2|15|TRBJ2-7|-
CASSPGQKNQGAQYF
TGTGCCAGCAGCCCAGGTCAGAAAAACCAAGGTGCGCAGTACTTC
>TRBD1|TRBV6-1|15|TRBJ2-5|-
CASSVNRGFGETQYF
TGTGCCAGCAGTGTCAACAGGGGGTTCGGGGAGACCCAGTACTTC
>-|TRBV5-4|15|TRBJ2-7|once
CASREGLVEGYEQYF
TGTGCCAGCAGGGAGGGGTTGGTTGAGGGGTACGAGCAGTACTTC
>TRBD2|TRBV5-1|16|TRBJ2-7|-
CASSLLGGGPSYEQYF
TGCGCCAGCAGCCTCCTGGGGGGAGGGCCTTCCTACGAGCAGTACTTC
>-|TRBV6-2/TRBV6-3|17|TRBJ1-1|-
CASSPITGRGVNTEAFF
TGTGCCAGCAGTCCCATCACCGGGAGGGGGGTGAACACTGAAGCTTTCTTT
>TRBD1|TRBV18|15|TRBJ1-5|-
CASSPGDRVVQPQHF
TGTGCCAGCTCACCTGGGGACAGGGTGGTCCAGCCCCAGCATTTT
>TRBD2|TRBV3-1/TRBV3-2|13|TRBJ2-7|-
CATRRGGTYEQYF
TGTGCCACCCGTCGCGGGGGGACCTACGAGCAGTACTTC
>TRBD1|TRBV5-1|14|TRBJ1-1|-
CASSPGTVGTEAFF
TGCGCCAGCAGTCCCGGGACAGTGGGCACTGAAGCTTTCTTT
>-|TRBV4-1|18|TRBJ1-5|-
CASSQEPLSGTPFTPQHF
TGCGCCAGCAGCCAAGAACCCCTATCCGGGACTCCTTTTACGCCCCAGCATTTT
>-|TRBV21-1|13|TRBJ2-1|-
CASILNRGNEQFF
TGTGCCAGCATCCTCAACAGGGGGAATGAGCAGTTCTTC
>TRBD1|TRBV24-1|17|TRBJ1-1|-
CATSEGIGTGGITEAFF
TGTGCCACCAGTGAGGGTATTGGGACAGGGGGCATCACTGAAGCTTTCTTT
>-|TRBV5-1|14|TRBJ1-1|once
CASSLEAGNTEAFF
TGCGCCAGCAGCTTGGAGGCGGGGAACACTGAAGCTTTCTTT
>TRBD2|TRBV6-5|15|TRBJ2-3|-
CASSTWRGGADTQYF
TGTGCCAGCAGCACCTGGCGGGGGGGCGCAGATACGCAGTATTTT
>TRBD1|TRBV9|14|TRBJ1-6|-
CASSEQGAQSPLHF
TGTGCCAGCAGCGAACAGGGGGCACAGTCACCCCTTCACTTT
>TRBD1|TRBV28|15|TRBJ1-2|-
CASSLQGPWGYGYTF
TGTGCCAGCAGTCTACAGGGGCCATGGGGCTATGGCTACACCTTC
>-|TRBV7-2|16|TRBJ1-6|-
CASSGTGSSYNSPLHF
TGTGCCAGCAGCGGCACAGGGAGCTCCTATAATTCACCCCTCCACTTT
>TRBD1|TRBV7-9|14|TRBJ1-2|-
CASSLGDRDDGYTF
TGTGCCAGCAGCTTAGGGGACAGGGACGATGGCTACACCTTC
>-|TRBV5-1|15|TRBJ1-5|once
CASSLDSGGDQPQHF
TGCGCCAGCAGCTTGGACTCCGGGGGGGATCAGCCCCAGCATTTT
>TRBD1|TRBV7-2|17|TRBJ1-5|-
CASSPGQGPYSNQPQHF
TGTGCCAGCAGCCCCGGACAGGGCCCTTATAGCAATCAGCCCCAGCATTTT
>TRBD1|TRBV30|16|TRBJ1-5|-
CAWGAEGQGGAQPQHF
TGTGCCTGGGGAGCGGAGGGACAGGGGGGGGCTCAGCCCCAGCATTTT
>-|TRBV21-1|18|TRBJ1-5|-
CASSKGPRQTYSNQPQHF
TGTGCCAGCAGCAAAGGTCCCCGACAGACTTATAGCAATCAGCCCCAGCATTTT
>TRBD1|TRBV25-1|13|TRBJ1-4|-
CASRQGDGGKLFF
TGTGCCAGCAGGCAGGGGGACGGAGGAAAACTGTTTTTT
>TRBD2|TRBV6-5|14|TRBJ2-3|-
CASLFSGGADTQYF
TGTGCCAGCCTCTTTAGCGGGGGGGCAGATACGCAGTATTTT
>TRBD1|TRBV18|18|TRBJ1-2|-
CASSPLAGQGISNYGYTF
TGTGCCAGCTCACCTCTGGCCGGACAGGGAATTTCTAACTATGGCTACACCTTC
>-|TRBV21-1|15|TRBJ1-5|-
CASSGDRDSNQPQHF
TGTGCCAGCAGCGGAGACAGGGATAGCAATCAGCCCCAGCATTTT
>TRBD1|TRBV9|18|TRBJ1-6|-
CASSEGRDREGWASPLHF
TGTGCCAGCAGCGAGGGAAGGGACAGGGAAGGCTGGGCCTCACCCCTCCACTTT
>TRBD1|TRBV7-2|14|TRBJ1-2|-
CATAPRTGEYGYTF
TGTGCCACCGCCCCTCGCACAGGGGAGTATGGCTACACCTTC
>TRBD1|TRBV2|14|TRBJ1-5|-
CASRTGGSNQPQHF
TGTGCCAGCCGGACAGGCGGAAGCAATCAGCCCCAGCATTTT
>TRBD1|TRBV5-1|16|TRBJ1-4|-
CASNLGIGGSNEKLFF
TGCGCCAGCAACTTGGGGATAGGGGGCTCTAATGAAAAACTGTTTTTT
>-|TRBV7-2|15|TRBJ1-1|-
CASSSQGGMNTEAFF
TGTGCCAGCAGCTCCCAGGGTGGCATGAACACTGAAGCTTTCTTT
>TRBD1|TRBV19|15|TRBJ2-7|-
CASSIRDRGRNEQYF
TGTGCCAGTAGTATCCGGGACAGGGGGAGAAACGAGCAGTACTTC
>-|TRBV27|15|TRBJ1-5|-
CALHAGDQGNQPQHF
TGTGCCCTCCACGCGGGCGACCAGGGCAATCAGCCCCAGCATTTT
>-|TRBV6-5|14|TRBJ1-6|-
CASSYGAGYSPLHF
TGTGCCAGCAGTTACGGGGCAGGGTACTCACCCCTCCACTTT
>-|TRBV18|15|TRBJ1-1|-
CASSPRRQPNTEAFF
TGTGCCAGCTCACCACGGAGACAGCCGAACACTGAAGCTTTCTTT
>-|TRBV5-6|15|TRBJ1-2|-
CASSFDPRGSYGYTF
TGTGCCAGCAGCTTCGACCCCCGGGGAAGCTATGGCTACACCTTC
>-|TRBV20-1|16|TRBJ2-2|-
CSASSAGASNTGELFF
TGCAGTGCTAGTTCGGCGGGGGCCTCGAACACCGGGGAGCTGTTTTTT